This T cell receptor (beta chain) was sequenced in a study of T cell changes during pregnancy in multiple sclerosis. Per the germline V gene, CDR1 is LNHNV and CDR2 is YYDKDF (reference sequence). The V gene end was trimmed by 4 bases and the J gene end by 1 base; junction bases not matched to a gene: 2. The CDR3 contains 15 residues. The table came from immunoSEQ multiplex PCR; TCRdb's copy has only in-frame clones and leaves some out. The sample lists 68,000 or so clones, about 90% occurring once. The TCR sequence derives from a female donor in good health, enrolled as a control in a pregnancy study. The sample consisted of peripheral blood, taken in the second trimester of pregnancy. The chain joins TRBV15 to TRBJ2-7, with TRBD2 identical over 12 bases. The CDR3 DNA reads as TGTGCCACCAGCACAGGACTAGCGGGGTCCTACGAGCAGTACTTC. Translation: CATSTGLAGSYEQYF.